This TCR beta chain was captured by sequencing in a study of OX40 agonist ivuxolimab in advanced cancers. Study-level background: Ivuxolimab was a fully human IgG2 agonistic monoclonal antibody targeting the costimulatory receptor OX40 (CD134). Intravenous ivuxolimab was administered to patients every 2 weeks at six dose levels: 0.01, 0.1, 0.3, 1.5, 3 and 10 mg/kg. Three dose-escalation patients achieved partial responses, one with hepatocellular carcinoma and two with cutaneous melanoma. The monotherapy dose-escalation portion (N ≈ 52 patients) of the phase I ivuxolimab trial is reported in the paper. A male proportion of almost 85% and a mean age of roughly 55 years, ranging from about 20 to 79, were recorded for the dose-escalation cohort. Of the approximately 53 patients in dose escalation, 19 had hepatocellular carcinoma, some 15 had melanoma, 9 had renal cell carcinoma and 9 had head and neck cancer. Patients were allowed to have had prior anti-PD-1, anti-PD-L1 or anti-CTLA-4 therapy, and about 40% of the dose-escalation patients had been treated with checkpoint inhibitors. Peripheral TCRbeta sequencing was intended to test whether TCR sequence diversity was altered and clonal T-cell expansion was caused by ivuxolimab.

The CDR3 spans 14 residues, from the cysteine through the phenylalanine. This entry keeps only the CDR3 DNA: 42 bases, framed from base 1. Trimming removed 5 bases from V and 5 bases from J, leaving 15 bases between the germline ends. For CDR1 and CDR2, the germline V gene lists MGHDK and SYGVNS. In the case of this clone: Its target antigen remains unknown. Base quality data are lacking; no much larger clone is found one base away.

Patients with a history of autoimmune disease or receiving systemic immunosuppression were excluded from the trial. Peripheral blood for TCR sequencing was collected from all dose cohorts at baseline, on cycle 4 day 1, and on cycle 7 day 1. The samples were drawn from a first-in-human, open-label, multicenter phase I dose-escalation trial of ivuxolimab. Adults with locally advanced or metastatic head and neck squamous cell, hepatocellular, melanoma or renal cell carcinoma were enrolled in the trial. CD4+ and CD8+ T cells were sorted separately from peripheral blood before TCR sequencing. What the authors observed across the whole study: Low levels of normalized T-cell clonal expansion were also seen in some patients who did not respond. On average, CD8+ T cells showed more expanded clones than CD4+ T cells after ivuxolimab. Which antigens the clonally expanded peripheral T cells were specific for was not determined. Clonal expansion of both CD4+ and CD8+ blood T cells was observed from baseline to week 6 at doses 0.1 to 3.0 mg/kg. Partial responders in the 0.1-3.0 mg/kg groups had among the lowest normalized peripheral clonal expansion, especially among CD8+ T cells.

Genomic DNA was extracted from sorted cells for sequencing of the TCRbeta CDR3 region. The immunoSEQ Assay was used to sequence the TCRbeta CDR3 regions. As stored in TCRdb, this immuneACCESS dataset retains in-frame rearrangements with V and J assigned. A fraction of the clones does not appear; measured against another copy, unresolved V genes explain less than half of the discrepancy, and the remainder lacks a known reason. The sample yields 15,000 to 20,000 clones; just under 80% were counted once. Under 30% of the sample is taken by the ten largest. The origin of this receptor is an adult with an advanced solid tumor such as melanoma, head and neck, liver or kidney cancer. The specimen was CD4+ or CD8+ T cells sorted from blood, collected in a trial of the OX40 agonist ivuxolimab. Rearrangement joined TRBV25-1 to TRBJ2-5; TRBD1 might be the D gene, on 5 matching bases. The CDR3: CASSPIKGKETQYF. Here is the DNA: TGTGCCAGCAGTCCCATAAAGGGGAAGGAGACCCAGTACTTC.